This T cell receptor beta chain was documented in a study of T cell responses to AZD1222 COVID-19 vaccine. The study, taken as a whole, reports: White British people made up most donors, females outnumbered males, and clonal diversity was possibly underestimated.

CDR3 length: 17 residues. Germline V CDR1 and CDR2: SGHAT, FQNNGV. The V and J ends lost 6 bases and 2 bases respectively, with 22 bases between them. A word on this clone: Its antigen remains unidentified.

TCRdb's table, derived via immunoSEQ multiplex PCR, lists solely in-frame clones and lacks some. The sample contains about 81,000 clones, 75% to 90% of which appear only once. The clonotype originates from an adult who received the AZD1222 COVID-19 vaccine. Sequencing used peripheral blood, obtained 28 days after the second AZD1222 dose. The rearrangement joins TRBV11-2 to TRBJ2-5, with D hard to call. CDR3 residues: CASRNPLEMQTQETQYF. The CDR3 DNA reads as TGTGCCAGCAGGAATCCTCTGGAGATGCAAACTCAAGAGACCCAGTACTTC.